Given below is one TCR beta chain in context. Its antigen is not identified. This sample was taken from a study of T-cell memory formation after mild COVID-19. As for the study in general: Largely donor-specific TCR clusters were found.

Study findings and constraints: Later expanders leaned toward CD4+, whereas clones contracting from day 15 to 85 were balanced CD4/CD8. CM and EM subsets held most contracting CD4+ clones; EMRA held CD8+ ones.

The CDR3 length is 12 residues. The germline V gene has CDR1 MNHEY and CDR2 SVGEGT. V gave up 7 bases and J gave up 5 bases, with 8 bases separating them. Libraries for TCRalpha and TCRbeta carried sample barcodes and unique molecular identifiers via 5'RACE. TCRdb reprocessed the 5' RACE reads with MiXCR, giving one entry per CDR3 protein. Of about 560,000 distinct CDR3 sequences listed, about 20% are singletons. This TCR derives from an adult woman who had mild COVID-19 (a few samples of this study predate the infection). Cell type and time point are not known. The V call is TRBV6-2 or TRBV6-3, the J call TRBJ1-4, with D unclear. Source material: PBMCs or a T cell subset sorted from them (not recorded which). Here the CDR3 DNA reads TGTGCCAGCAATAGCCCGAATGAAAAACTGTTTTTT. Protein: CASNSPNEKLFF.